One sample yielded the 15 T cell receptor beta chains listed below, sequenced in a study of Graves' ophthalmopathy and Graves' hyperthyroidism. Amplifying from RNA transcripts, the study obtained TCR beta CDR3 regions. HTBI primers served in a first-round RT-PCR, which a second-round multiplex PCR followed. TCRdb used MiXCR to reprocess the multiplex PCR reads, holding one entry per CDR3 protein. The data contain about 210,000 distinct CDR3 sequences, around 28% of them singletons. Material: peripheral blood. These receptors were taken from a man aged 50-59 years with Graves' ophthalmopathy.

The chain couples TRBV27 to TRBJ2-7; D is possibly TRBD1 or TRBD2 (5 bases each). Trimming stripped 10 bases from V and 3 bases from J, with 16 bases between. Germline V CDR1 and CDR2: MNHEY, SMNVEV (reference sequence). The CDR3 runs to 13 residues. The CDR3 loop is CATARDRGYEQYF. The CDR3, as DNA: TGTGCCACAGCTAGGGACCGGGGCTACGAGCAGTACTTC.

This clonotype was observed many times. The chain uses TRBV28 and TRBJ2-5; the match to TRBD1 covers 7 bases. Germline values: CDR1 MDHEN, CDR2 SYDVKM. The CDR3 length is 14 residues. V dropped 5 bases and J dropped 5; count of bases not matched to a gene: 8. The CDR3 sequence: CASSPRQGLETQYF. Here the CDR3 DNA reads TGTGCCAGCAGTCCCCGACAGGGCTTGGAGACCCAGTACTTC.

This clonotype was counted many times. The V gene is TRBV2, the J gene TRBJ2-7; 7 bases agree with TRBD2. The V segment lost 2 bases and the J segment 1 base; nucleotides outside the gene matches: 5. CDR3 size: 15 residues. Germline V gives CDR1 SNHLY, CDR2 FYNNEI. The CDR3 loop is CASSERLAESYEQYF. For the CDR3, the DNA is TGTGCCAGCAGTGAACGTCTAGCGGAATCCTACGAGCAGTACTTC.

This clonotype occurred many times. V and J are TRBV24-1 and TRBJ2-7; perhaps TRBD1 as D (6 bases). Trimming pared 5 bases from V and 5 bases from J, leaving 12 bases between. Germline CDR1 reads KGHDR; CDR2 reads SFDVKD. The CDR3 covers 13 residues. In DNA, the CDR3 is TGTGCCACCAGTGCCACGGACAGCAACGAGCAGTACTTC. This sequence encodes CATSATDSNEQYF.

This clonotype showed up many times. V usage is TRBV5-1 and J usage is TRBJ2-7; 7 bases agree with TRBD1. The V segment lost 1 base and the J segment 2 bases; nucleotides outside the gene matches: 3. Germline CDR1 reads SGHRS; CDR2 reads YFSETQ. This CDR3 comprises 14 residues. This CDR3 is CASSLQGETYEQYF. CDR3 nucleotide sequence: TGCGCCAGCAGCTTGCAGGGGGAGACCTACGAGCAGTACTTC.

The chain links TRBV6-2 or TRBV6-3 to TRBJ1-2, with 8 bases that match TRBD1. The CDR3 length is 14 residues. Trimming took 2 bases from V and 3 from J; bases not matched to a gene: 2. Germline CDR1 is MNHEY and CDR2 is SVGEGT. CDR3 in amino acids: CASSYDRGDYGYTF. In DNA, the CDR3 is TGTGCCAGCAGTTACGACAGGGGTGACTATGGCTACACCTTC.

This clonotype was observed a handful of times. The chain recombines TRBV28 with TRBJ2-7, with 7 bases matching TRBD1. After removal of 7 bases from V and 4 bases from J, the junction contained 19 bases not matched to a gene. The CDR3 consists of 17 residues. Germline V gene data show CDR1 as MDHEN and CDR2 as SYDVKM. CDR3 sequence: CASTHFLTRQGSYEQYF. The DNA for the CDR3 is TGTGCCAGCACCCACTTTCTCACGCGACAGGGTTCTTACGAGCAGTACTTC. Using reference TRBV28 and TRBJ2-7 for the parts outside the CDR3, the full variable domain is DVKVTQSSRYLVKRTGEKVFLECVQDMDHENMFWYRQDPGLGLRLIYFSYDVKMKEKGDIPEGYSVSREKKERFSLILESASTNQTSMYLCASTHFLTRQGSYEQYFGPGTRLTVT.

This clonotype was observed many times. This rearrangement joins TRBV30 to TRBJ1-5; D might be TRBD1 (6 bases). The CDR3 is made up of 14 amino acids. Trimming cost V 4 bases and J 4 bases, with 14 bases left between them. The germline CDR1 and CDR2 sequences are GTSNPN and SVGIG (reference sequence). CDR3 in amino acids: CAWNTGNGNQPQHF. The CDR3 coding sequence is TGTGCCTGGAACACAGGGAACGGAAATCAGCCCCAGCATTTT.

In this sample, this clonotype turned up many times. The CDR3 sequence is CATSRDPLRMTEAFF. In nucleotides, the CDR3 is TGTGCCACCAGCAGAGATCCCCTACGAATGACTGAAGCTTTCTTT. The chain combines TRBV15 with TRBJ1-1, with unresolved D. The CDR3 loop spans 15 amino acids. Germline-derived CDR1 and CDR2 are LNHNV and YYDKDF (reference sequence). Deletions cut 0 bases from V and 5 bases from J, with 13 bases between. The full variable domain, with the rest looked up from reference TRBV15 and TRBJ1-1, is DAMVIQNPRYQVTQFGKPVTLSCSQTLNHNVMYWYQQKSSQAPKLLFHYYDKDFNNEADTPDNFQSRRPNTSFCFLDIRSPGLGDTAMYLCATSRDPLRMTEAFFGQGTRLTVV.

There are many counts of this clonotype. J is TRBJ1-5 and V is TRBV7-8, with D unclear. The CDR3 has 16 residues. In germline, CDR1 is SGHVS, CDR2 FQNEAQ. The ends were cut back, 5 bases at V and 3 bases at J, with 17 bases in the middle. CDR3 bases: TGTGCCAGCAGCCTGGGAAGGGCACGGTTCAATCAGCCCCAGCATTTT. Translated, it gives CASSLGRARFNQPQHF.

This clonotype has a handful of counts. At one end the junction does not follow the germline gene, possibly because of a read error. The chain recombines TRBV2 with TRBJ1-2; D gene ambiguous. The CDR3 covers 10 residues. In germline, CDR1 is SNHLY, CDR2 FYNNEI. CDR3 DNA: TGTGCCAGCAGTGAACCCAGGATGGGCTTC. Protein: CASSEPRMGF.

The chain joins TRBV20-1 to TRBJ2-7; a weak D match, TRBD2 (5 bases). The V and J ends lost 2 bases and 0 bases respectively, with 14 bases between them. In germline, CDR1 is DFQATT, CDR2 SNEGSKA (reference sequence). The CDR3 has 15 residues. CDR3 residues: CSARSLRTFSYEQYF. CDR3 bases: TGCAGTGCTAGATCCCTTAGGACTTTCTCCTACGAGCAGTACTTC.

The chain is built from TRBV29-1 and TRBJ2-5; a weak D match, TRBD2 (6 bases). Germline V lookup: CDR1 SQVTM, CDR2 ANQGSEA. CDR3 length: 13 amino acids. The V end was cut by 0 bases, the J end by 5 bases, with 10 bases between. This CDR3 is CSVEEGGFETQYF. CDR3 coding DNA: TGCAGCGTTGAAGAGGGGGGTTTTGAGACCCAGTACTTC. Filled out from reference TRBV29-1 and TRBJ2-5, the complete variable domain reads SAVISQKPSRDICQRGTSLTIQCQVDSQVTMMFWYRQQPGQSLTLIATANQGSEATYESGFVIDKFPISRPNLTFSTLTVSNMSPEDSSIYLCSVEEGGFETQYFGPGTRLLVL.

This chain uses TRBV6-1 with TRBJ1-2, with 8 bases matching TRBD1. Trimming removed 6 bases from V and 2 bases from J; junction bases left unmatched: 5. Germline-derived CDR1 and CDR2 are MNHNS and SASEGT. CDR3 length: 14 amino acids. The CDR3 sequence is CASRRTGLNYGYTF. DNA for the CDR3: TGTGCCAGCAGGCGGACAGGGCTGAACTATGGCTACACCTTC.

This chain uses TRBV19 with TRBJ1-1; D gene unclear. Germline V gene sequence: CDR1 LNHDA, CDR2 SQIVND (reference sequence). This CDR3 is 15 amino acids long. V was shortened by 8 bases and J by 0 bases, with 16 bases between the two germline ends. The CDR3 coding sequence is TGTGCCAGTGATGGACTGGATAACATGAACACTGAAGCTTTCTTT. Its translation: CASDGLDNMNTEAFF.